The 25 T cell receptor beta chains listed next were all sequenced from one sample in a study of T cell responses to AZD1222 COVID-19 vaccine (dated by TCRdb to the early 2020s). Library method: the immunoSEQ multiplex PCR assay. TCRdb stores this immuneACCESS table with in-frame sequences only. Part of the clones is absent; in the studies checked, under half of the shortfall reflects unresolved V genes, and no reason is known for the rest. This sample comprises under 200,000 clones, around 90% of them detected only once. The ten largest clonotypes hold 0.75% to 1% of the sample. In light of the paper, this sample's time point label describes: baseline before first vaccination. Sequencing used peripheral blood, obtained on day 0 of AZD1222 vaccination. The source is an adult in good health.

This chain uses TRBV5-1 with TRBJ1-2; 8 bases align to TRBD1. The CDR3 extends over 14 amino acids. V shed 4 bases, J shed 5 bases, and the junction held 7 bases outside the gene matches. CDR1 and CDR2 from the germline V gene are SGHRS and YFSETQ. The CDR3 region has the DNA TGCGCCAGCAGCACGGGACAGGAGACATATGGCTACACCTTC. It specifies CASSTGQETYGYTF. Based on the CDR3 plus reference TRBV5-1 and TRBJ1-2, the full variable domain is KAGVTQTPRYLIKTRGQQVTLSCSPISGHRSVSWYQQTPGQGLQFLFEYFSETQRNKGNFPGRFSGRQFSNSRSEMNVSTLELGDSALYLCASSTGQETYGYTFGSGTRLTVV.

The genes are TRBV24-1 and TRBJ2-2; 9 bases align to TRBD1. CDR3 size: 16 residues. V lost 7 bases and J lost 5; bases outside the gene matches: 10. The germline V gene has CDR1 KGHDR and CDR2 SFDVKD. The CDR3 bases are TGTGCCACCAGGGGCACGGGACAGGGCATGACCGGGGAGCTGTTTTTT. This encodes CATRGTGQGMTGELFF.

This sequence joins TRBV5-1 and TRBJ2-3; D perhaps matches TRBD2 (6 bases). CDR1 is SGHRS and CDR2 is YFSETQ in the germline V gene. V gave up 0 bases and J gave up 1 base, with 9 bases separating them. CDR3 length equals 15 residues. For the CDR3, the DNA is TGCGCCAGCAGCTTGGGGGCGGGGCGCACAGATACGCAGTATTTT. It is translated as CASSLGAGRTDTQYF.

The genes are TRBV9 and TRBJ2-7; tentatively, D is TRBD1 (5 bases). Deletions cut 3 bases from V and 3 bases from J, with 16 bases between. Per the germline V gene, CDR1 is SGDLS and CDR2 is YYNGEE. The CDR3 consists of 15 residues. CDR3 nucleotide sequence: TGTGCCAGCAGCGGCCGCGACAGCTCTATCTACGAGCAGTACTTC. Translating it yields CASSGRDSSIYEQYF.

The V gene is TRBV19, the J gene TRBJ2-3, with D unclear. There are 16 residues in the CDR3. CDR1 and CDR2 from the germline V gene are LNHDA and SQIVND (reference sequence). Trimming took off 3 bases at V and 4 bases at J, with 17 bases between the two ends. The CDR3 loop is CASSMRWPPGADTQYF. The DNA of the CDR3 is TGTGCCAGTAGTATGAGGTGGCCCCCTGGGGCAGATACGCAGTATTTT.

This chain links TRBV7-3 with TRBJ2-2; 10 bases map to TRBD2. Germline assignment: CDR1 SGHTA and CDR2 FQGTGA. CDR3 size: 17 residues. Trimming at V came to 3 bases and at J to 7 bases, leaving 11 bases not matched to a gene. CDR3 sequence reads: CASSFLQAGGRGGELFF. CDR3 in DNA: TGTGCCAGCAGCTTTTTGCAAGCGGGAGGGCGAGGCGGGGAGCTGTTTTTT. Drawing the rest from reference TRBV7-3 and TRBJ2-2, the complete variable domain is GAGVSQTPSNKVTEKGKYVELRCDPISGHTALYWYRQSLGQGPEFLIYFQGTGAADDSGLPNDRFFAVRPEGSVSTLKIQRTERGDSAVYLCASSFLQAGGRGGELFFGEGSRLTVL.

This chain uses TRBV28 with TRBJ1-2; weak D call: TRBD1 (5 bases). The length of the CDR3 is 12 residues. V lost 6 bases, J lost 9 bases, and 14 bases lay in between. The germline gives CDR1 MDHEN, CDR2 SYDVKM. Here the CDR3 reads CASSKPTGSYTF. The DNA of the CDR3 is TGTGCCAGCAGCAAACCCACAGGAAGCTACACCTTC.

This chain uses TRBV24-1 with TRBJ1-2, with 7 bases that match TRBD1. The germline V gene has CDR1 KGHDR and CDR2 SFDVKD. Trimming took 9 bases from V and 8 from J; bases not matched to a gene: 8. The CDR3 sequence is 12 residues long. The CDR3 DNA sequence: TGTGCCACCCAAGACAGGGCCGGGGGCTACACCTTC. Its protein product is CATQDRAGGYTF.

A single count supports this clone. The rearrangement uses TRBV12-5 and TRBJ1-5; D not certain. The CDR3 has 14 residues. CDR1 is LGHNT, CDR2 FRNRAP, per germline. V lost 3 bases and J 3 bases, leaving 9 bases between the germline ends. As DNA, the CDR3 is TGTGCTAGTGGTTTTTTCCCAAACAATCAGCCCCAGCATTTT. This sequence encodes CASGFFPNNQPQHF. Variable domain in full (rest from reference TRBV12-5 and TRBJ1-5): DARVTQTPRHKVTEMGQEVTMRCQPILGHNTVFWYRQTMMQGLELLAYFRNRAPLDDSGMPKDRFSAEMPDATLATLKIQPSEPRDSAVYFCASGFFPNNQPQHFGDGTRLSIL.

This sequence joins TRBV2 and TRBJ1-6, with 11 bases identical to TRBD1. CDR1 is SNHLY, CDR2 FYNNEI, per germline. Unmatched junction bases numbered 6, after V lost 10 bases and J lost 10 bases. The CDR3 contains 13 residues. CDR3 in amino acids: CATRGTGGSPLHF. CDR3 DNA: TGTGCCACGCGCGGGACAGGGGGATCACCCCTCCACTTT.

The chain combines TRBV11-2 with TRBJ2-7; the D gene could be TRBD1 or TRBD2 (6 bases each). CDR3 size: 15 residues. V was trimmed by 1 base and J by 1 base, leaving 11 bases between them. CDR1 and CDR2 (germline): SGHAT, FQNNGV. The CDR3 protein is CASSLAGGRSYEQYF. CDR3 coding DNA: TGTGCCAGCAGCTTAGCTGGGGGGCGGTCCTACGAGCAGTACTTC.

The chain combines TRBV6-6 with TRBJ2-3, with D perhaps TRBD2 (6 bases). The V end was cut by 4 bases, the J end by 0 bases, with 14 bases between. Germline V lookup: CDR1 MNHNY, CDR2 SVGAGI (reference sequence). The CDR3 sequence is 16 residues long. CDR3 in amino acids: CASSFLGAGSTDTQYF. CDR3 in DNA: TGTGCCAGCAGTTTCTTAGGGGCGGGGAGCACAGATACGCAGTATTTT.

The rearrangement uses TRBV25-1 and TRBJ1-1; weak D call: TRBD1 (6 bases). This CDR3 contains 14 residues. Per germline, CDR1 MGHDK and CDR2 SYGVNS. The V end was cut by 1 base, the J end by 4 bases, with 10 bases between. CDR3 DNA: TGTGCCAGCAGTGAATGGGGGCTAGGCACTGAAGCTTTCTTT. As protein: CASSEWGLGTEAFF.

V gene TRBV27 combines with J gene TRBJ2-5; 7 nucleotides match TRBD1. Unmatched junction bases numbered 7, after V lost 1 base and J lost 2 bases. Germline loops: CDR1 MNHEY, CDR2 SMNVEV (reference sequence). CDR3 size: 16 residues. CDR3 loop: CASSLYRGQRQETQYF. DNA for the CDR3: TGTGCCAGCAGTTTATATCGGGGACAGAGACAAGAGACCCAGTACTTC.

The CDR3 DNA sequence: TGTGCCAGCTCAGGGGCAGGGGGCTCCTACGAGCAGTACTTC. The encoded protein is CASSGAGGSYEQYF. The chain recombines TRBV27 with TRBJ2-7; 7 bases map to TRBD1. The CDR3 extends over 14 amino acids. After removal of 8 bases from V and 0 bases from J, the junction contained 7 bases not matched to a gene. Per germline, CDR1 MNHEY and CDR2 SMNVEV (reference sequence).

On this clone itself: No DNA is shown, since the ends of the CDR3 on it are uncertain; the CDR3 is the one TCRdb lists. The V and J genes are TRBV21-1 and TRBJ1-5. TRBV21-1 is a pseudogene. Counting both end residues, the CDR3 totals 20 amino acids. CDR3 sequence: CASSSLNRGWGYACNQPQHF.

This chain connects TRBV12-3 or TRBV12-4 to TRBJ2-3; 7 nucleotides align to TRBD2. This CDR3 contains 13 residues. J was trimmed by 5 bases and V by 8 bases; bases with no gene match: 7. This CDR3 is CASGGGPGDTQYF. CDR3 coding DNA: TGTGCCAGCGGGGGGGGACCTGGAGATACGCAGTATTTT.

This clone turned up a few times. The chain combines TRBV14 with TRBJ1-3, with no clear D. With 3 bases removed from V and 4 bases from J, the gap between germline ends came to 1 base. Germline V CDR1 and CDR2: SGHDN, FVKESK. The CDR3 runs 11 residues. In DNA form, the CDR3 reads TGTGCCAGCAGCCAGGGAAACACCATATATTTT. Translated: CASSQGNTIYF.

A single count supports this clone. The chain couples TRBV19 to TRBJ1-2; a possible D gene is TRBD1 (5 bases). The CDR3 consists of 15 residues. The V and J ends lost 3 bases and 3 bases respectively, with 14 bases between them. Per the germline V gene, CDR1 is LNHDA and CDR2 is SQIVND (reference sequence). CDR3 loop: CASSIRQGAHYGYTF. The CDR3 nucleotides read TGTGCCAGTAGTATTCGCCAAGGGGCTCACTATGGCTACACCTTC.

This CDR3 reads CASSIGGAGEKLFF. The CDR3 nucleotides are TGTGCCAGTAGTATAGGGGGGGCAGGTGAAAAACTGTTTTTT. The V gene is TRBV19, the J gene TRBJ1-4, with D perhaps matching TRBD1 (6 bases). Looked up from germline, CDR1 is LNHDA and CDR2 is SQIVND (reference sequence). The CDR3 is made up of 14 amino acids. The V gene lost 1 base and the J gene lost 7 bases, with 10 bases spanning the gap.

This clone was seen only once. The rearrangement uses TRBV7-8 and TRBJ2-5; 14 bases align to TRBD2. V was clipped by 5 bases and J by 3 bases; unmatched bases: 8. The CDR3 contains 17 residues. From germline, CDR1 is SGHVS and CDR2 FQNEAQ. CDR3 bases: TGTGCCAGCAGCCCCGGGACTAGCGGGAGAGGGGAAGAGACCCAGTACTTC. Protein product: CASSPGTSGRGEETQYF.

This chain links TRBV4-2 with TRBJ2-7; TRBD2 aligns across 10 bases. V trimming: 4 bases; J trimming: 0 bases; junction bases outside the gene matches: 6. The CDR3 is made up of 16 amino acids. Germline CDR1 LGHNA, CDR2 YNFKEQ. The CDR3 region is CASSPLAGGSSYEQYF. As DNA, the CDR3 is TGTGCCAGCAGCCCTTTAGCGGGGGGCAGCTCCTACGAGCAGTACTTC.

The rearrangement joins TRBV9 to TRBJ1-3, with D possibly being TRBD1 (5 bases). Trimming pared 4 bases from V and 2 bases from J, leaving 13 bases between. The CDR3 runs to 15 residues. Germline CDR1 is SGDLS and CDR2 is YYNGEE. CDR3: CASSTGHRAGNTIYF. In nucleotides, the CDR3 is TGTGCCAGCAGCACCGGACATAGAGCTGGAAACACCATATATTTT.

The CDR3 protein is CASSLFGQKNQPQHF. DNA for the CDR3: TGTGCCAGCAGTTTATTTGGCCAGAAGAATCAGCCCCAGCATTTT. The chain is built from TRBV27 and TRBJ1-5; D not resolved. Germline V lookup: CDR1 MNHEY, CDR2 SMNVEV (reference sequence). Trimming cost V 1 base and J 4 bases, with 11 bases left between them. This CDR3 region has 15 residues.

The V call is TRBV5-6, the J call TRBJ2-7, with a weak D call TRBD1 (6 bases). CDR3 length: 14 residues. V was cut by 3 bases and J by 4 bases, with 14 bases left in between. Germline assignment: CDR1 SGHDT and CDR2 YYEEEE. The CDR3 region is CASSSQGRGYEQYF. The CDR3 bases are TGTGCCAGCAGCTCACAGGGTAGGGGGTACGAGCAGTACTTC.